This T cell receptor beta chain comes out of a study of OX40 agonist ivuxolimab in advanced cancers. Across the whole study: Intravenous ivuxolimab at 0.01 to 10 mg/kg was given to patients every 2 weeks. Age averaged 60 years (range about 20 to 80), and roughly 80% were male. There were three patients with partial responses, one having hepatocellular carcinoma and two cutaneous melanoma. Study observations and caveats: Among the lowest levels of clonal expansion were found in partial responders at 0.1-3.0 mg/kg.

Concerning this clone: Its antigen remains unknown.

The data were produced by immunoSEQ multiplex PCR, yet TCRdb's version contains in-frame clones alone and is incomplete. Seen here are tens of thousands of clones, 87% observed once, and the top ten hold less than 3%. Germline-derived CDR1 and CDR2 are SNHLY and FYNNEI. V lost 2 bases, J lost 8 bases, and 4 bases stayed unmatched. The CDR3 is 14 residues long. The sample consisted of CD4+ or CD8+ T cells sorted from blood, taken in a trial of the OX40 agonist ivuxolimab. The source is an adult with an advanced solid tumor such as melanoma, head and neck, liver or kidney cancer. The chain employs TRBV2 and TRBJ1-4; 8 bases line up with TRBD1. DNA of the CDR3: TGTGCCAGCAGTGAATATGCAGGGGGCGAAAAACTGTTTTTT. Its protein is CASSEYAGGEKLFF. The variable domain in full, completed from reference TRBV2 and TRBJ1-4, reads EPEVTQTPSHQVTQMGQEVILRCVPISNHLYFYWYRQILGQKVEFLVSFYNNEISEKSEIFDDQFSVERPDGSNFTLKIRSTKLEDSAMYFCASSEYAGGEKLFFGSGTQLSVL.